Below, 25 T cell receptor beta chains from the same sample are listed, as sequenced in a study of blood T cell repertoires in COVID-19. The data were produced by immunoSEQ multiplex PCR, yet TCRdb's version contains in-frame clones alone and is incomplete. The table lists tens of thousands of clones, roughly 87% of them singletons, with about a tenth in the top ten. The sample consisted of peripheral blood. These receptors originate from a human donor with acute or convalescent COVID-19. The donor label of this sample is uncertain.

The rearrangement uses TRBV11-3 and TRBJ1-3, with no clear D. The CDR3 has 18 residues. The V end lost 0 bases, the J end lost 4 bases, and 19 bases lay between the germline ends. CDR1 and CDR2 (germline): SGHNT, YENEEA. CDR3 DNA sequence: TGTGCCAGCAGCTTAGATAAAGCCCTTATCCTCCACGGAAACACCATATATTTT. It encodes CASSLDKALILHGNTIYF.

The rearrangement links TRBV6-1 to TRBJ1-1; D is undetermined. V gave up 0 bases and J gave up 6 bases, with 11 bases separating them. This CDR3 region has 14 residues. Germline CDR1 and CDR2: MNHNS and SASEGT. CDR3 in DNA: TGTGCCAGCAGTGAAGCGGTGGGGAGGGCTGAAGCTTTCTTT. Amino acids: CASSEAVGRAEAFF.

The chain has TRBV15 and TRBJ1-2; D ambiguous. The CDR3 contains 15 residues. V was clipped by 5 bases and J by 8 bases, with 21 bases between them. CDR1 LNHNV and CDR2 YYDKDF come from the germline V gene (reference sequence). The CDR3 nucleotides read TGTGCCACCAGCCCCTCCCCGACGGGGATTGAGGGCTACACCTTC. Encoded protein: CATSPSPTGIEGYTF.

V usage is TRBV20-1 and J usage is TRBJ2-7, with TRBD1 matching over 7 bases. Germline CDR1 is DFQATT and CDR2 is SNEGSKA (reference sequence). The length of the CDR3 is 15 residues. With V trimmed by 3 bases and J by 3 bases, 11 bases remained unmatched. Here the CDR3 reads CSASPGGNPHYEQYF. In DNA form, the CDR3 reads TGCAGTGCTAGTCCAGGGGGTAATCCCCACTACGAGCAGTACTTC.

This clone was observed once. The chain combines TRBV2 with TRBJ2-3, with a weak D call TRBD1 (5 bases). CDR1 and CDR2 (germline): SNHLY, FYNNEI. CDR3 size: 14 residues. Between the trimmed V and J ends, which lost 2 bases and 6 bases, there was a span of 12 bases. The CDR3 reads CASSESGPWDTQYF. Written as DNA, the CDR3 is TGTGCCAGCAGTGAATCAGGGCCCTGGGATACGCAGTATTTT.

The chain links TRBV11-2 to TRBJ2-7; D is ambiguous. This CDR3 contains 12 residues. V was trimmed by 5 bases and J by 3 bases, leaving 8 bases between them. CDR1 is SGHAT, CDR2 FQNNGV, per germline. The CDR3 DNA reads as TGTGCCAGCAGCAAACACAGCTACGAGCAGTACTTC. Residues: CASSKHSYEQYF. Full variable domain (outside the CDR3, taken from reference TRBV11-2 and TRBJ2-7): EAGVAQSPRYKIIEKRQSVAFWCNPISGHATLYWYQQILGQGPKLLIQFQNNGVVDDSQLPKDRFSAERLKGVDSTLKIQPAKLEDSAVYLCASSKHSYEQYFGPGTRLTVT.

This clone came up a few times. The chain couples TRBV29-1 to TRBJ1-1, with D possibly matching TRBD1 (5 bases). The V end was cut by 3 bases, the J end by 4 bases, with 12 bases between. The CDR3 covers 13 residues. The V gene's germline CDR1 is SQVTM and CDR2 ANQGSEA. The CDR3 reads CSVDRGAGTEAFF. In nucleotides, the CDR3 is TGCAGCGTTGACCGCGGGGCAGGCACTGAAGCTTTCTTT.

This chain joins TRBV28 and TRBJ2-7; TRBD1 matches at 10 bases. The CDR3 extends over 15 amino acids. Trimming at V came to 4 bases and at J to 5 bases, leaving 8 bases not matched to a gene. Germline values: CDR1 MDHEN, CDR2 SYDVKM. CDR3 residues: CASSSRQGALHEQYF. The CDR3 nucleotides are TGTGCCAGCAGTTCACGACAGGGGGCACTTCACGAGCAGTACTTC.

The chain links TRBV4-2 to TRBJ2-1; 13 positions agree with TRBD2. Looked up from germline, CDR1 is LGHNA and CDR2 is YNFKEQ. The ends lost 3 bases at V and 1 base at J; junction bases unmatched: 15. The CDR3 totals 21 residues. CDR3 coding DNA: TGTGCCAGCAGCCAGATAGCCACCCCGGGACTAGCGGGACCATCCTACAATGAGCAGTTCTTC. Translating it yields CASSQIATPGLAGPSYNEQFF.

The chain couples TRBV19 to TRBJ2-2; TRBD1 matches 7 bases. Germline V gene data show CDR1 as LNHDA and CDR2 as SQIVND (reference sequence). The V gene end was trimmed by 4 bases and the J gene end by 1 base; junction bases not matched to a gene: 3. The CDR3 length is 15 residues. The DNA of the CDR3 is TGTGCCAGTAGTAGACAGGGTTTGAACACCGGGGAGCTGTTTTTT. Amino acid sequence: CASSRQGLNTGELFF.

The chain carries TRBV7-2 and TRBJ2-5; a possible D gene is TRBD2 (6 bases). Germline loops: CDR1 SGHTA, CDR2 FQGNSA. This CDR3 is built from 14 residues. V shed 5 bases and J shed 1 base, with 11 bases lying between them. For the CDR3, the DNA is TGTGCCAGCAGCCCGTACGGGGGCCAAGAGACCCAGTACTTC. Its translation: CASSPYGGQETQYF.

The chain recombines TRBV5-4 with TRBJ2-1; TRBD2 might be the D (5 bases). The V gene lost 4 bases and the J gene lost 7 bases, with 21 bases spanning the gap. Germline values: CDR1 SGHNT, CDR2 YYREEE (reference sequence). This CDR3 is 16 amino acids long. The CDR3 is CASSGGTNPSFNEQFF. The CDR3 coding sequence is TGTGCCAGCAGCGGAGGCACTAATCCTTCATTTAATGAGCAGTTCTTC.

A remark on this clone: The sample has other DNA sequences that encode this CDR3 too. The CDR3 DNA sequence: TGTGCCAGCAGTCACAGGGCTCCCACTGAAGCTTTCTTT. Its protein product is CASSHRAPTEAFF. This chain connects TRBV3-1 (or the pseudogene TRBV3-2) to TRBJ1-1, with D possibly being TRBD1 (6 bases). In germline, CDR1 is LGHDT, CDR2 YNNKEL (reference sequence). The germline V and J ends were trimmed by 6 bases and 4 bases, with 12 bases remaining between them. This CDR3 is 13 amino acids long.

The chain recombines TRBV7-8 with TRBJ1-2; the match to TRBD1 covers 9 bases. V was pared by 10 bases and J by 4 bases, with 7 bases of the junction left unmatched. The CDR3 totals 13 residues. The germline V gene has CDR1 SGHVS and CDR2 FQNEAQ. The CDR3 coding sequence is TGTGCCACCCAACAGGGGGCGGCCTATGGCTACACCTTC. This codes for CATQQGAAYGYTF.

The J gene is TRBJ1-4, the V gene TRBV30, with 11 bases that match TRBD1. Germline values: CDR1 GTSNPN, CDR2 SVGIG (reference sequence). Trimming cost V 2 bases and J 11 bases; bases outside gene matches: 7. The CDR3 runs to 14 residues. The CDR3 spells CAWSSGTGGRKLFF. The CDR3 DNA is TGTGCCTGGAGTTCCGGGACAGGGGGTAGGAAACTGTTTTTT.

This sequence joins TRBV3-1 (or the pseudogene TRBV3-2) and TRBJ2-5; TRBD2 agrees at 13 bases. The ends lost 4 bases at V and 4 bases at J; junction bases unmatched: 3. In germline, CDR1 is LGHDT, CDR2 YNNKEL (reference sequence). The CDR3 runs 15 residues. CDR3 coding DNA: TGTGCCAGCAGCCCTCGGACTAGCGGGGGAGAGACCCAGTACTTC. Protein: CASSPRTSGGETQYF.

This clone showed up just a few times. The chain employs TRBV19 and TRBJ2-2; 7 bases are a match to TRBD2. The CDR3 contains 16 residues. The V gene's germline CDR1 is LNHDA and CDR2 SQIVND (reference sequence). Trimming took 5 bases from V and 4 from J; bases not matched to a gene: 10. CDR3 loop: CASSPVGGSGTGELFF. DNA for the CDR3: TGTGCCAGTAGTCCTGTGGGCGGGAGCGGCACCGGGGAGCTGTTTTTT.

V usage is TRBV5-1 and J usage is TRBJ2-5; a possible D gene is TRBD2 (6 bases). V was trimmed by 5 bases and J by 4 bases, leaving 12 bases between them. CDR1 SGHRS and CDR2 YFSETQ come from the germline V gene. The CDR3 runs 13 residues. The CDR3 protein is CASSTLGGETQYF. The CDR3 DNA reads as TGCGCCAGCAGTACCCTCGGGGGAGAGACCCAGTACTTC.

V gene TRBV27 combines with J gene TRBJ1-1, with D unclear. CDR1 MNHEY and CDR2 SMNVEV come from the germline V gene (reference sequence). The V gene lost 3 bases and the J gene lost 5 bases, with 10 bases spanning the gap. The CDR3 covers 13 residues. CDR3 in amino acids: CASSFWRGTEAFF. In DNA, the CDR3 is TGTGCCAGCAGTTTTTGGCGGGGAACTGAAGCTTTCTTT.

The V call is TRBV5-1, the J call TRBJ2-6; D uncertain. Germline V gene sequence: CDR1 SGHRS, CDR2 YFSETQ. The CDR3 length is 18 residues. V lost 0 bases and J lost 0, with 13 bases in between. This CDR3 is CASSLAGRLGSGANVLTF. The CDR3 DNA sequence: TGCGCCAGCAGCTTGGCCGGCAGGTTGGGCTCTGGGGCCAACGTCCTGACTTTC.

CDR3 sequence reads: CASAGTGSTEAFF. CDR3 nucleotides: TGTGCCAGCGCCGGGACAGGGTCCACTGAAGCTTTCTTT. The gene calls are TRBV2 and TRBJ1-1; 9 nucleotides match TRBD1. The CDR3 has 13 amino acids. CDR1 and CDR2 from the germline V gene are SNHLY and FYNNEI. V gave up 8 bases and J gave up 4 bases; unmatched junction bases: 5.

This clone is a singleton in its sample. CDR3 sequence: CASRGSGSQPQHF. The CDR3 DNA reads as TGTGCCAGCAGGGGGTCAGGGTCTCAGCCCCAGCATTTT. The V gene is TRBV6-5, the J gene TRBJ1-5; TRBD1 is a possible D gene (5 bases). This CDR3 spans 13 amino acids. Trimming pared 6 bases from V and 6 bases from J, leaving 12 bases between. Germline V lookup: CDR1 MNHEY, CDR2 SVGAGI.

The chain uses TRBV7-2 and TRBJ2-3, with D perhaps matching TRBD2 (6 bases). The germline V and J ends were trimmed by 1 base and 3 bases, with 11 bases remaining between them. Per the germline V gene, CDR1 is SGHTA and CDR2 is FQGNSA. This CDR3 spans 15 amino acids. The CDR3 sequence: CASSLEWEATDTQYF. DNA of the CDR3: TGTGCCAGCAGCTTAGAGTGGGAGGCGACAGATACGCAGTATTTT.

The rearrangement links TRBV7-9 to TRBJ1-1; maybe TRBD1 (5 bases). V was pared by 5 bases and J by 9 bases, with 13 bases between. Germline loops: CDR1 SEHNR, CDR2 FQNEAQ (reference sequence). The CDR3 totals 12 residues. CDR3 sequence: CASSRAQGKAFF. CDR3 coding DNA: TGTGCCAGCAGCCGGGCCCAGGGTAAAGCTTTCTTT.

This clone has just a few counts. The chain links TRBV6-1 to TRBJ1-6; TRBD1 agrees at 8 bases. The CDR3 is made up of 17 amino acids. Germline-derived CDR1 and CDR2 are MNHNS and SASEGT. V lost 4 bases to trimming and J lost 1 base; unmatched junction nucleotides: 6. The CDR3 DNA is TGTGCCAGCAGTGTCCCGACAGGGGTGTCCTATAATTCACCCCTCCACTTT. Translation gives CASSVPTGVSYNSPLHF.